The 21 T cell receptor beta chains reported below all come from one sample, sequenced in a study of sequential checkpoint blockade in melanoma. Measured with immunoSEQ multiplex PCR; TCRdb has only the in-frame clones, and not every one. The table records roughly 17,000 clones, around two thirds of them present only once. The sample's treatment: randomized to nivolumab then ipilimumab (arm A) or the reverse (arm B). Source: CD8+ T cells sorted from blood (inferred from file names), taken from a patient given nivolumab and ipilimumab in sequence. These receptors were collected from a human donor with melanoma.

The sample holds a few counts of this clone. The rearrangement uses TRBV5-6 and TRBJ2-1; 8 bases fit TRBD2. Per germline, CDR1 SGHDT and CDR2 YYEEEE. The CDR3 runs to 15 residues. The trim removed 5 bases at V and 7 bases at J, leaving 11 bases unmatched. The CDR3: CASRRRMGLVNEQFF. CDR3 coding DNA: TGTGCCAGCAGGCGTAGGATGGGACTAGTTAATGAGCAGTTCTTC.

The V and J genes are TRBV19 and TRBJ2-1; 13 nucleotides agree with TRBD2. The CDR3 consists of 16 residues. CDR1 is LNHDA and CDR2 is SQIVND in the germline V gene (reference sequence). The V gene end was trimmed by 3 bases and the J gene end by 5 bases; junction bases not matched to a gene: 4. The CDR3 sequence: CASSIFGLAGDNEQFF. In DNA, the CDR3 is TGTGCCAGTAGTATCTTTGGACTAGCGGGGGACAATGAGCAGTTCTTC.

The rearrangement joins TRBV27 to TRBJ1-2, with unresolved D. Trimming left V 2 bases short and J 3 bases short, with 7 bases between. The CDR3 length is 13 residues. Germline V gene sequence: CDR1 MNHEY, CDR2 SMNVEV (reference sequence). This CDR3 reads CASSLGPDYGYTF. The CDR3 coding sequence is TGTGCCAGCAGTTTAGGGCCAGACTATGGCTACACCTTC.

CDR3 residues: CASSLRSGASLGTQYF. The CDR3, as DNA: TGTGCCAGCAGCTTACGATCTGGGGCCTCCTTGGGTACGCAGTATTTT. The chain combines TRBV7-9 with TRBJ2-3; D possibly corresponds to TRBD1 (5 bases). CDR1 SEHNR and CDR2 FQNEAQ come from the germline V gene (reference sequence). The V end lost 2 bases, the J end lost 8 bases, and 20 bases lay between the germline ends. The CDR3 is 16 amino acids. Full variable domain (outside the CDR3, taken from reference TRBV7-9 and TRBJ2-3): DTGVSQNPRHKITKRGQNVTFRCDPISEHNRLYWYRQTLGQGPEFLTYFQNEAQLEKSRLLSDRFSAERPKGSFSTLEIQRTEQGDSAMYLCASSLRSGASLGTQYFGPGTRLTVL.

This chain uses TRBV25-1 with TRBJ2-4, with D maybe TRBD2 (6 bases). With 3 bases removed from V and 5 bases from J, the gap between germline ends came to 11 bases. The CDR3 has 14 amino acids. Per the germline V gene, CDR1 is MGHDK and CDR2 is SYGVNS. The CDR3 DNA follows: TGTGCCAGCAGTGAGGGAGGACAAGAAAACATTCAGTACTTC. Encoded protein: CASSEGGQENIQYF.

The rearrangement uses TRBV6-1 and TRBJ1-5; 9 bases are shared with TRBD1. Losses at the gene ends were 5 bases for V and 5 bases for J; bases not matched to a gene: 7. This CDR3 comprises 15 residues. CDR1 MNHNS and CDR2 SASEGT come from the germline V gene. The CDR3 loop reads CASSPDRGSYQPQHF. The CDR3 nucleotides read TGTGCCAGCAGTCCGGACAGGGGATCATATCAGCCCCAGCATTTT.

This clone appeared once. The chain has TRBV11-3 and TRBJ2-1; 9 bases are shared with TRBD1. The CDR3 has 15 amino acids. V gave up 5 bases and J gave up 7 bases; unmatched junction bases: 9. The germline V gene has CDR1 SGHNT and CDR2 YENEEA. As DNA, the CDR3 is TGTGCCAGCAGCCGGACAGGGGTTGATGGGAATGAGCAGTTCTTC. Protein product: CASSRTGVDGNEQFF.

V is TRBV5-1 and J is TRBJ2-5, with 7 bases that match TRBD1. The better agreement between TRBJ2-7 and the DNA end casts doubt on the J call. This CDR3 has 15 amino acids. Looked up from germline, CDR1 is SGHRS and CDR2 is YFSETQ. The CDR3 is CASSVTGTVTYEQYF. CDR3 DNA: TGCGCCAGCAGCGTTACCGGGACAGTAACCTACGAGCAGTACTTC.

The table lists this clone with a count of one. The chain uses TRBV5-6 and TRBJ2-7, with 7 nucleotides matching TRBD2. CDR1 is SGHDT, CDR2 YYEEEE, per germline. This CDR3 is 13 amino acids long. The J segment lost 6 bases and the V segment lost 0 bases, leaving 3 bases of the junction unmatched. This CDR3 reads CASSLVGGGEQYF. The CDR3, as DNA: TGTGCCAGCAGCTTGGTTGGGGGGGGCGAGCAGTACTTC.

The rearrangement links TRBV4-1 to TRBJ1-1; unclear D gene. Trimming removed 0 bases at V and 2 bases at J, with 10 bases between. CDR3 length: 15 amino acids. CDR1 and CDR2 (germline): MGHRA, YSYEKL. The DNA for the CDR3 is TGCGCCAGCAGCCAAGATTTAACATTTAACACTGAAGCTTTCTTT. Its translation: CASSQDLTFNTEAFF.

This clone was recorded once. The rearrangement uses TRBV13 and TRBJ1-1; D not certain. The CDR3 spans 12 residues. The V gene's germline CDR1 is PRHDT and CDR2 FYEKMQ (reference sequence). Trimming took 2 bases from V and 6 from J, leaving 7 bases between them. The chain's CDR3 is CASSLLGAEAFF. CDR3 sequence (DNA): TGTGCCAGCAGCTTACTGGGAGCTGAAGCTTTCTTT.

The V call is TRBV4-1, the J call TRBJ1-1; maybe TRBD1 (5 bases). Per germline, CDR1 MGHRA and CDR2 YSYEKL. Trimming removed 0 bases from V and 6 bases from J, with 11 bases in between. CDR3 length: 14 amino acids. The CDR3 nucleotides read TGCGCCAGCAGCCAAGAGAGCAGGGCCCCTGAAGCTTTCTTT. It yields the protein CASSQESRAPEAFF.

The table lists this clone with a few counts. The rearrangement links TRBV19 to TRBJ2-7, with 7 bases that match TRBD2. In germline, CDR1 is LNHDA, CDR2 SQIVND (reference sequence). After removal of 4 bases from V and 4 bases from J, the junction contained 10 bases not matched to a gene. CDR3 length: 15 residues. The CDR3 here is CASSSPSTGRYEQYF. CDR3 sequence (DNA): TGTGCCAGTAGTAGCCCCTCGACCGGGAGGTACGAGCAGTACTTC.

The chain recombines TRBV6-5 with TRBJ2-7; D is unresolved. The V end lost 6 bases, the J end lost 0 bases, and 15 bases lay between the germline ends. The CDR3 length is 15 residues. Per the germline V gene, CDR1 is MNHEY and CDR2 is SVGAGI. CDR3 sequence (DNA): TGTGCCAGCAGGATAGACTTTTCTATCTCCTACGAGCAGTACTTC. This sequence encodes CASRIDFSISYEQYF.

Concerning this clone: Additional DNA sequences in this sample encode the identical CDR3. The genes are TRBV19 and TRBJ2-1; D is uncertain. Per the germline V gene, CDR1 is LNHDA and CDR2 is SQIVND (reference sequence). The ends were cut back, 1 base at V and 5 bases at J, with 6 bases in the middle. CDR3 size: 13 residues. In DNA form, the CDR3 reads TGTGCCAGTAGTATAGCTCAGGACAATGAGCAGTTCTTC. It encodes CASSIAQDNEQFF.

The V and J genes are TRBV29-1 and TRBJ2-1; 7 bases align to TRBD2. V shed 7 bases and J 0 bases; nucleotides not matched to a gene: 18. The germline gives CDR1 SQVTM, CDR2 ANQGSEA. CDR3 length equals 18 residues. CDR3 nucleotides: TGCAGCGGACAAGGGACTACCGACATCGTCCTCTCCTACAATGAGCAGTTCTTC. Its protein product is CSGQGTTDIVLSYNEQFF.

The gene calls are TRBV4-3 and TRBJ2-2; TRBD2 matches 7 bases. CDR1 and CDR2 from the germline V gene are LGHNA and YSLEER. CDR3 length: 16 residues. The trim removed 0 bases at V and 7 bases at J, leaving 8 bases unmatched. The CDR3 loop is CASSQDGRGGVGELFF. The CDR3 DNA sequence: TGCGCCAGCAGCCAAGATGGGAGGGGAGGGGTCGGGGAGCTGTTTTTT.

This chain uses TRBV7-2 with TRBJ2-1; 10 bases fit TRBD2. In germline, CDR1 is SGHTA, CDR2 FQGNSA. This CDR3 is built from 15 residues. The trim removed 3 bases at V and 7 bases at J, leaving 6 bases unmatched. CDR3 region: CASSLWTSGKNEQFF. Here the CDR3 DNA reads TGTGCCAGCAGCTTGTGGACTAGCGGAAAGAATGAGCAGTTCTTC. Full variable domain (remainder filled in from reference TRBV7-2 and TRBJ2-1): GAGVSQSPSNKVTEKGKDVELRCDPISGHTALYWYRQSLGQGLEFLIYFQGNSAPDKSGLPSDRFSAERTGGSVSTLTIQRTQQEDSAVYLCASSLWTSGKNEQFFGPGTRLTVL.

The chain uses TRBV27 and TRBJ2-7; 9 bases map to TRBD2. This CDR3 is built from 15 residues. Germline CDR1 reads MNHEY; CDR2 reads SMNVEV (reference sequence). After removal of 6 bases from V and 0 bases from J, the junction contained 6 bases not matched to a gene. CDR3 region: CASSLAGLSSYEQYF. The CDR3, as DNA: TGTGCCAGCAGCCTAGCGGGGTTAAGCTCCTACGAGCAGTACTTC.

This clone was counted a few times. The rearrangement uses TRBV7-3 and TRBJ1-2, with 7 bases that match TRBD1. Germline CDR1 is SGHTA and CDR2 is FQGTGA. V lost 5 bases and J lost 3; bases outside the gene matches: 6. The CDR3 sequence is 14 residues long. The CDR3 reads CASSPAGTDYGYTF. Written as DNA, the CDR3 is TGTGCCAGCAGCCCTGCCGGGACAGACTATGGCTACACCTTC.

The chain recombines TRBV4-1 with TRBJ2-3; D perhaps matches TRBD1 (6 bases). V was pared by 0 bases and J by 6 bases, with 13 bases between. The CDR3 consists of 15 residues. CDR1 is MGHRA and CDR2 is YSYEKL in the germline V gene. This CDR3 reads CASSQEPRDTDTQYF. The CDR3 DNA reads TGCGCCAGCAGCCAAGAACCCAGGGACACGGATACGCAGTATTTT.